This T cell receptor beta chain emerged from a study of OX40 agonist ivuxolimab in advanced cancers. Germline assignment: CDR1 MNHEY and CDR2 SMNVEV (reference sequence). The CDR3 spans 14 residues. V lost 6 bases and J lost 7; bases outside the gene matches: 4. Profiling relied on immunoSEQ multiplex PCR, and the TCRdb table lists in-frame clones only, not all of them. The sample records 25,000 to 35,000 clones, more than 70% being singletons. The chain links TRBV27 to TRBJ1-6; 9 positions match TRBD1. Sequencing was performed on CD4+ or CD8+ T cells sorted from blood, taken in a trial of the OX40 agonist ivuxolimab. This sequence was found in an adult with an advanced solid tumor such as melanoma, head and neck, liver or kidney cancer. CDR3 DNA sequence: TGTGCCAGCAGCTTCGGGACAGGGAATTCACCCCTCCACTTT. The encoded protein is CASSFGTGNSPLHF.